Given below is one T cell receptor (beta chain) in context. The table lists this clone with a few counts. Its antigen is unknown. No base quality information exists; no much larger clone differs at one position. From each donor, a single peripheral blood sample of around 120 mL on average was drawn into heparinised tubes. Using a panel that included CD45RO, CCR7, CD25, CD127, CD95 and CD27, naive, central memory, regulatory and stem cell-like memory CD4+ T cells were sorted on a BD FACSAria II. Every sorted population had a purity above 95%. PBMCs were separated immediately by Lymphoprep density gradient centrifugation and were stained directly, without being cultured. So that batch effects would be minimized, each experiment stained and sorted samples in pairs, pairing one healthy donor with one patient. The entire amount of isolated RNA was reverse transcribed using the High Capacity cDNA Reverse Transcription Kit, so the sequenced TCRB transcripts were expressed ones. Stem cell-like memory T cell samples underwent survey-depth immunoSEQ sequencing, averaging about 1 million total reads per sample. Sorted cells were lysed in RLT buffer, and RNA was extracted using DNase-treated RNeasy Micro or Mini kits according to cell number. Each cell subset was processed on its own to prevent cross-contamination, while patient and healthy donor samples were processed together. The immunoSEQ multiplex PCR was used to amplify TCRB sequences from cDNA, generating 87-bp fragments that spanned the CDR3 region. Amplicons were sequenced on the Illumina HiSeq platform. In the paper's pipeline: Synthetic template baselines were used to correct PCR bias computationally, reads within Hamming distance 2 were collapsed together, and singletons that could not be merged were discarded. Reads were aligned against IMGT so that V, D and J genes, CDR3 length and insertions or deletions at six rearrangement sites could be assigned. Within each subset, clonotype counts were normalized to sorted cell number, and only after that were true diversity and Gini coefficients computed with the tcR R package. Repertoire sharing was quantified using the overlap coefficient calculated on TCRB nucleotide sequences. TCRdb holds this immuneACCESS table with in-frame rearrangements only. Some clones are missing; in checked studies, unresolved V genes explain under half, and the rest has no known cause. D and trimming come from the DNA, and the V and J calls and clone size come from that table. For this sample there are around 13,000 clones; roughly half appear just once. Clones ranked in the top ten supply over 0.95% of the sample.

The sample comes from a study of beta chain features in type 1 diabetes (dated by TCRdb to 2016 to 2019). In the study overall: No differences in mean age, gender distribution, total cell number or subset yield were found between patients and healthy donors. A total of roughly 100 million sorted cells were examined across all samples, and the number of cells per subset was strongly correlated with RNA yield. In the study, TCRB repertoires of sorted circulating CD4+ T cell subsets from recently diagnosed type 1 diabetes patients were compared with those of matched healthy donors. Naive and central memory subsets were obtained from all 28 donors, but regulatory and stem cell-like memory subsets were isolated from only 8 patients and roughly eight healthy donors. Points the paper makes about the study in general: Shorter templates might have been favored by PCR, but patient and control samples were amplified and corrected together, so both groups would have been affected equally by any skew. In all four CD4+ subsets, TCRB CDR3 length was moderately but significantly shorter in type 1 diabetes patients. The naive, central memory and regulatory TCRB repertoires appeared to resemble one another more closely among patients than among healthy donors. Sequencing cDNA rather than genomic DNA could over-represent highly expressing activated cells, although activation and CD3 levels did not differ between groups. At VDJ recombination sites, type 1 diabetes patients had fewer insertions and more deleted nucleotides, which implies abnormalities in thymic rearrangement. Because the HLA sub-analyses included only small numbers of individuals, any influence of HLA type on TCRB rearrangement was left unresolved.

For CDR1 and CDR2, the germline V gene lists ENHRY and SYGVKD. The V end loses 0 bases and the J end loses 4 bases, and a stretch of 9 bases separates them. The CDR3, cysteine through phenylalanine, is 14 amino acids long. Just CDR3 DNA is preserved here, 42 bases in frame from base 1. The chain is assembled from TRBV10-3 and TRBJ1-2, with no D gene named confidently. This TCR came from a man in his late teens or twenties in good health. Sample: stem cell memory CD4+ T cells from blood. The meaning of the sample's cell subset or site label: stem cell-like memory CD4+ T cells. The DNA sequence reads TGTGCCATCAGTGAGTCTTCGGAGGGCTATGGCTACACCTTC. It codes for CAISESSEGYGYTF.